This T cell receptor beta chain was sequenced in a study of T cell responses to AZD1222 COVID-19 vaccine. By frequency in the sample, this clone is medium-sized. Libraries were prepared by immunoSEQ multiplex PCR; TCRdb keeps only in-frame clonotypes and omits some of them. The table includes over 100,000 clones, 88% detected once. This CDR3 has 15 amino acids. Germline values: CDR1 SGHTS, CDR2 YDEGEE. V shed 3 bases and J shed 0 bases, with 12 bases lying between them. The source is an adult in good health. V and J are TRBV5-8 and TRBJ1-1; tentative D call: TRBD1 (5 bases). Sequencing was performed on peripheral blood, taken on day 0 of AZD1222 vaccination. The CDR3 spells CASSSLTEMNTEAFF. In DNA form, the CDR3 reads TGTGCCAGCAGCTCCCTGACAGAGATGAACACTGAAGCTTTCTTT.